This TCR beta chain was profiled in a study of shared clonotypes between healthy human individuals (dated by TCRdb to about 2020). Background on the whole study: Three men and two women, aged 18 to 49 years, made up the cohort. For each donor, three plates each were used for CD4 naive and CD4 memory, two plates were used for CD8 naive, and one plate was used for CD8 memory. The study deeply sequenced blood TCR repertoires of five healthy adults to estimate repertoire size and the extent of clonotype sharing between individuals. To increase sequencing depth and limit assay-specific biases, different laboratories used diverse techniques to prepare libraries and sequence TCR repertoires. Between about 0.9 and 8.9 billion PBMCs per donor were obtained by leukapheresis.

As regards this clone: The specificity of this receptor is unknown. Nothing much larger sits one base from this clone, and base qualities are not available.

Using the deep immunoSEQ assay, TCR CDR3 regions were amplified from genomic DNA by multiplex PCR. Extracted genomic DNA from each cell subset was spread evenly across all wells of several immunoSEQ 96-well plates, with each plate serving as a replicate. Each replicate PCR for sorted subsets received about 220 ng genomic DNA, equal to some 32,000 T cell genomes. Purified libraries were measured with a Qubit 3.0 fluorometer, size-checked on a Bioanalyzer 2100, and measured again with the KAPA Library Quantification kit. Each immunoSEQ 96-well plate was sequenced on its own single-read 150-cycle Illumina NextSeq 550 flow cell. The study's own analysis went as follows. Because the immunoSEQ output included only junctional sequences and no quality scores, the filtering could not be the same as the filtering used for full-length reads. Sequences were annotated with PyIR, a Python wrapper for IgBLAST v1.9, using IMGT germline references to assign V/J genes and CDR3. Reads were filtered out if the reads had weak V/J assignments (E-value above 1e-6), no CDR3, stop codons, out-of-frame junctions, or ambiguous translated residues. V3J clonotypes were defined as sequences sharing the same inferred V gene, J gene, and CDR3 amino acid sequence. To compute the percentage overlap between repertoires, the number of shared unique clonotypes was divided by the size of the smaller repertoire. Three approaches were used to assess repertoire richness: RTK rarefaction, the Chao1 estimator, and Recon v2.1 estimates of unobserved clonotypes. For all TCRbeta clonotypes obtained by the gDNA method from four donors, generation probabilities were computed with OLGA. TCRdb limited this immuneACCESS table to in-frame rearrangements with V and J called. A share of clones is missing; checked studies link under half to unresolved V genes, and the rest is unexplained. V and J calls plus clone size are reproduced from that table; the DNA served to infer D and trimming. Within this sample are around 1.9 million clones, with about 93% of them counted one time only. 1.5% to 2% of the sample belongs to the ten largest clones.

CD8 naive samples consisted of CD45RO-negative cells that were positively selected for CCR7, yielding a CD45RA+CCR7+ population without TemRA cells. The donors were healthy, HIV-negative adults who had no recently reported acute infections or vaccinations. Only Caucasian adults living in Nashville, Tennessee, USA were represented among the donors. After blood collection by leukapheresis, PBMCs were isolated using Ficoll-Histopaque density gradient centrifugation and then cryopreserved in the vapor phase of liquid nitrogen. Analytical flow cytometry was used to check the purity and quantity of each magnetically sorted T cell population. Genomic DNA was isolated from each sorted fraction and quantified by UV absorbance on a Nanodrop 2000c. CDR1 and CDR2, per the germline V gene, are MDHEN and SYDVKM. Cut back by 10 bases and 6 bases, the V and J ends lie 13 bases apart. The CDR3, from cysteine to phenylalanine, totals 12 residues. Only the CDR3 DNA is retained, 36 bases long and in frame from the first base.

Study-wide findings and limitations: When a few donors were compared, the shared fraction of clonotypes was about 5.5% for naive CD4, approximately 3.3% for naive CD8, more than 2% for memory CD4, and 0.4% for memory CD8. Higher generation probabilities were observed for clonotypes shared by all four sorted-subset donors than for non-shared clonotypes. Pairwise subsampling indicated that sequencing depth was expected to affect the degree of clonotype sharing among donors. Rarefaction of sorted-subset datasets indicated incomplete sequencing despite the large sequencing depth. Naive subsets generally had larger estimated clonotype richness than memory subsets did. Because the study included only a small number of donors, the genetic and exposure-history diversity represented was limited. Sampling was restricted to blood, and TCR repertoires in tissue are likely to differ from TCR repertoires in blood.

In this chain, TRBV28 is recombined with TRBJ2-1, with the D gene uncertain. Sample: naive CD8+ T cells from PBMCs. This sample's cell subset or site label indicates: CD45RA+CCR7+. The TCR sequence derives from a young man in good health. Some clones in this sample may be carry-over from other donors' samples. The DNA sequence is TGTGCCACCGAACGGCCCACCAATGAGCAGTTCTTC. Its product reads: CATERPTNEQFF.